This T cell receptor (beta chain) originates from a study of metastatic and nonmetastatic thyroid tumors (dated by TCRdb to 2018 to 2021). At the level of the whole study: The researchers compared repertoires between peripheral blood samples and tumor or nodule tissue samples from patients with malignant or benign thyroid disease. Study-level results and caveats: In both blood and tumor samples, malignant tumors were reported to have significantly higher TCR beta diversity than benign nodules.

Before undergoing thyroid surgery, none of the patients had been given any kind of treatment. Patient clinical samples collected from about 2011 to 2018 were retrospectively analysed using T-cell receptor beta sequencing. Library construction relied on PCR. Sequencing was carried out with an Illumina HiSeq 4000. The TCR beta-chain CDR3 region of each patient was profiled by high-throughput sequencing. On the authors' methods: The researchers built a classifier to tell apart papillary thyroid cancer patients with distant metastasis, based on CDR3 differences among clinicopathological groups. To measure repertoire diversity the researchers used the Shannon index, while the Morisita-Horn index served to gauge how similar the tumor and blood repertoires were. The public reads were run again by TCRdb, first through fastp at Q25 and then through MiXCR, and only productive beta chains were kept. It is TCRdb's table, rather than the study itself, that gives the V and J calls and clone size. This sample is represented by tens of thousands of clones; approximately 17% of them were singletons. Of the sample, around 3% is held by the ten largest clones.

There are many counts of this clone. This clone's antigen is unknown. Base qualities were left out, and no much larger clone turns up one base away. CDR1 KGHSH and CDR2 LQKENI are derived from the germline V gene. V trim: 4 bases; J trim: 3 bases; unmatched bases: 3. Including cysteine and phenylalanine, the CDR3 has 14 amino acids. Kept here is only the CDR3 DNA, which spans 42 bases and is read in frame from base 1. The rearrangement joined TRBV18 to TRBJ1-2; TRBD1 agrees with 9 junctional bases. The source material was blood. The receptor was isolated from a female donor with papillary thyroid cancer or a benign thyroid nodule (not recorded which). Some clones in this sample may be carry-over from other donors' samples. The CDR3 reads CASSRDRDHYGYTF. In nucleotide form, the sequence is TGTGCCAGCTCACGGGACAGGGACCACTATGGCTACACCTTC.